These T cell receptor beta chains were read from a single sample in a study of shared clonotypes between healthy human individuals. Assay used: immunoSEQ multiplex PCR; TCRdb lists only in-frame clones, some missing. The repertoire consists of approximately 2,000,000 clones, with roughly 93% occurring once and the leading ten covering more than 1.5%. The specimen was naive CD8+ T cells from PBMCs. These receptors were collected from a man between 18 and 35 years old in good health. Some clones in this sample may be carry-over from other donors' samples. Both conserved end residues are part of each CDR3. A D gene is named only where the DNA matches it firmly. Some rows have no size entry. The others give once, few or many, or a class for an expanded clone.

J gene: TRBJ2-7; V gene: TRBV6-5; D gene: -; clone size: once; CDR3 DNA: TGTGCCAGCAGTTACTCGATTGGGTGGAAGATCTACGAGCAGTACTTC; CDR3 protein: CASSYSIGWKIYEQYF
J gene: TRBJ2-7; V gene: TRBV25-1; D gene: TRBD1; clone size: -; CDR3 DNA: TGTGCCAGCAGTGTTAGAGGGACAGGGGGCTACGAGCAGTACTTC; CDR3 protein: CASSVRGTGGYEQYF
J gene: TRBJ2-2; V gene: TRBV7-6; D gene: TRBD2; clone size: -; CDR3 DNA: TGTGCCAGCAGCCTTCGGGGGGCCGGGACTAGCGGGAGTACTACCGGGGAGCTGTTTTTT; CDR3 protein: CASSLRGAGTSGSTTGELFF
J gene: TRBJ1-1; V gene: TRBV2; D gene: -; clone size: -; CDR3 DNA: TGTGCCAGCAGTGACTACACTGAAGCTTTCTTT; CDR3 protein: CASSDYTEAFF
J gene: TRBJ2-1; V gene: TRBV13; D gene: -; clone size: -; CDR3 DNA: TGTGCCAGCAGGTTCGGTCGCCCGGGGAATGAGCAGTTCTTC; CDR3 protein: CASRFGRPGNEQFF
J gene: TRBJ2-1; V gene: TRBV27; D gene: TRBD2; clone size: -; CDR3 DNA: TGTGCCAGCAGCCAAGGGGACTACCTCAATGAGCAGTTCTTC; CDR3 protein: CASSQGDYLNEQFF
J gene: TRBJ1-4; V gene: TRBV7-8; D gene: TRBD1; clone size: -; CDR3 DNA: TGTGCCAGCAGCTTAGCGTGGGCAGGGGGCATGGCTAATGAAAAACTGTTTTTT; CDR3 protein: CASSLAWAGGMANEKLFF
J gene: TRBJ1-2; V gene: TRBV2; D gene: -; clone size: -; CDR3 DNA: TGTGCCAGCAGAAATTCCCCCGGGAGGAACTATGGCTACACCTTC; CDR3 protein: CASRNSPGRNYGYTF
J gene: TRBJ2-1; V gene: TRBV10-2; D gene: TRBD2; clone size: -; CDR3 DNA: TGCGCCAGCAGTGAGGCTAGCGGGAGGGCTTCCCAGTTCTTC; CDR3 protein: CASSEASGRASQFF
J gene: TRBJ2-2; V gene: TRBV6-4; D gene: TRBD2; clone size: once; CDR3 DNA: TGTGCCAGCAGTGCTGGACTAGCGGGCAGCACCGGGGAGCTGTTTTTT; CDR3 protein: CASSAGLAGSTGELFF
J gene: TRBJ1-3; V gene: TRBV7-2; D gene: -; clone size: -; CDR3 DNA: TGTGCCAGCAGCCCCGATGGGGCCCCTGGAAACACCATATATTTT; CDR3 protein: CASSPDGAPGNTIYF
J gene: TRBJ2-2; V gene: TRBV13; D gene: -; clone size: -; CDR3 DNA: TGTGCCAGCAGCATATATTACACCGGGGAGCTGTTTTTT; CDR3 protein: CASSIYYTGELFF
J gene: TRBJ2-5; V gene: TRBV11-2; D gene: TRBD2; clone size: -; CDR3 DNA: TGTGCCAGCAGCTTGGATAGCGGGTCGGGAATGTGGACCCAGTACTTC; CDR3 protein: CASSLDSGSGMWTQYF
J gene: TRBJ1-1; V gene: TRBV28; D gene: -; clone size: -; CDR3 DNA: TGTGCCAGCAGTTTATTAATTGGGAACACTGAAGCTTTCTTT; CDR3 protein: CASSLLIGNTEAFF
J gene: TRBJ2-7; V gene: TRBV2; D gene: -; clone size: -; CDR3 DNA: TGTGCCAGCAGTGAAGCCACGGGGGAGACCTACGAGCAGTACTTC; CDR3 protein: CASSEATGETYEQYF
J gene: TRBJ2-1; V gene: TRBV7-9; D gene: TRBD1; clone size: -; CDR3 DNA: TGTGCCAGCACCTGGACAGGGGAGAATGAGCAGTTCTTC; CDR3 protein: CASTWTGENEQFF
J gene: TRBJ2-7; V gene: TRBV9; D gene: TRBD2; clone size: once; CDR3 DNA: TGTGCCAGCAGCCCAAGCGGTGGAGCGGGGAACTACGAGCAGTACTTC; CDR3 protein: CASSPSGGAGNYEQYF
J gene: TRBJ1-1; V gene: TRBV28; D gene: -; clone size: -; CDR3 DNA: TGTGCCAGCAGTTCAAGCCTGGAGGCGAACACTGAAGCTTTCTTT; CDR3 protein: CASSSSLEANTEAFF
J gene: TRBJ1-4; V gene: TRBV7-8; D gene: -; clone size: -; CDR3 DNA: TGTGCCAGCACCTTGGCCCGGGGACGGAATATTTATGAAAAACTGTTTTTT; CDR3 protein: CASTLARGRNIYEKLFF
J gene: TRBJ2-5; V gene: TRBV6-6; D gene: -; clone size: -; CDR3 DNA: TGTGCCAGCAGTTACGCGACAGACCAAGAGACCCAGTACTTC; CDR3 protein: CASSYATDQETQYF
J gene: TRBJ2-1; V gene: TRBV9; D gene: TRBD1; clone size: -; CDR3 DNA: TGTGCCAGCAGCGTAGCGGGGACAGGGGGACTAAGCTCCTACAATGAGCAGTTCTTC; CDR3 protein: CASSVAGTGGLSSYNEQFF
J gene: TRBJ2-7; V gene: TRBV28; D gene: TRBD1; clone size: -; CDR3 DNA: TGTGCCAGCAGTTTATGGGGACAGTCCTACGAGCAGTACTTC; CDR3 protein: CASSLWGQSYEQYF
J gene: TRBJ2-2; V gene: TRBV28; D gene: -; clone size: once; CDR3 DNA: TGTGCCAGCAGTACCCGGAGGGGTCCTTACACCGGGGAGCTGTTTTTT; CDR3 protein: CASSTRRGPYTGELFF
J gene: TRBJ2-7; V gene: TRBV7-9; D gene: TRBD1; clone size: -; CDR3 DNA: TGTGCCAGCAGCTTAGGGCCTCAGGGGGTGCAGTACTTC; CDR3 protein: CASSLGPQGVQYF
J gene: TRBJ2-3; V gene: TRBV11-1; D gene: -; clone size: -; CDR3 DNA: TGTGCCAGCAGTGATCCGGGAAAGGGATGGGGCACAGATACGCAGTATTTT; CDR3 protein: CASSDPGKGWGTDTQYF
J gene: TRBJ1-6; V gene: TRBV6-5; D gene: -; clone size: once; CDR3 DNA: TGTGCCAGCAGTTACGCCAACTATAATTCACCCCTCCACTTT; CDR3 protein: CASSYANYNSPLHF
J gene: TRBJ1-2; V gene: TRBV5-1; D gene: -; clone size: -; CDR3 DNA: TGCGCCAGCTCCGGGGGGGATGGCTACACCTTC; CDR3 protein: CASSGGDGYTF
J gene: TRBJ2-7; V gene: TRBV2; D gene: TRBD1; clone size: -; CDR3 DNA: TGTGCCAGCAGTGTCCCGGGACAGGGGTTCGAGCAGTACTTC; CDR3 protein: CASSVPGQGFEQYF
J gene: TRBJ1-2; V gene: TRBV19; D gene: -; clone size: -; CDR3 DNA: TGTGCCAGTAGTAACCGGGGCCCATTCTATGGCTACACCTTC; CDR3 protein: CASSNRGPFYGYTF
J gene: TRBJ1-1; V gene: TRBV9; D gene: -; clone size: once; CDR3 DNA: TGTGCCAGCAGCGAACAACAGCATAACACTGAAGCTTTCTTT; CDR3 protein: CASSEQQHNTEAFF
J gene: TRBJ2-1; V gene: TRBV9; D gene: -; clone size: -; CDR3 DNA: TGTGCCAGCAGCGTAGATAGGAGCTCCTACAATGAGCAGTTCTTC; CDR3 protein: CASSVDRSSYNEQFF
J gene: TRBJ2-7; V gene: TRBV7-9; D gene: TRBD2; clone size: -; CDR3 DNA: TGTGCCAGCAGCCCCCCCGGACTAGCGGGAGACTACGAGCAGTACTTC; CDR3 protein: CASSPPGLAGDYEQYF
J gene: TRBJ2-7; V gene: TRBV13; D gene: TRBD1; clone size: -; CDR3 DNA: TGTGCCAGCAGCCCTTCGGGGACAGGGCCCTACGAGCAGTACTTC; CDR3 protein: CASSPSGTGPYEQYF
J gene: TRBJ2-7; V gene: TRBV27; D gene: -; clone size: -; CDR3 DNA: TGTGCCAGCAGTTTAGGATCCGAGCAGTACTTC; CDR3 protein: CASSLGSEQYF
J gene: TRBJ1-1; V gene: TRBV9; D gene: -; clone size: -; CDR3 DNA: TGTGCCAGCAGCGCCCCGCTTCGGGGAGTGAACACTGAAGCTTTCTTT; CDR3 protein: CASSAPLRGVNTEAFF
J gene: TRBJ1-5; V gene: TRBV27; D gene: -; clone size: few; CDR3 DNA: TGTGCCAGCAGTTGGGTAGGGGTCCCTCAGCCCCAGCATTTT; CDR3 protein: CASSWVGVPQPQHF
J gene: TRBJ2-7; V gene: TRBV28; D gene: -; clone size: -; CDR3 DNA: TGTGCCAGCAGTTTACGGGGCTCCTACGAGCAGTACTTC; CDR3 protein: CASSLRGSYEQYF
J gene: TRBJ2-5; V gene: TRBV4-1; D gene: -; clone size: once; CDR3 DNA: TGCGCCAGCAGCCAAGACGAAGAGACCCAGTACTTC; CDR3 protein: CASSQDEETQYF
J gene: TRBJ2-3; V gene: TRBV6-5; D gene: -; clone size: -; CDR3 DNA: TGTGCCAGCAACACAGGTGGTGCGGGGGATACGCAGTATTTT; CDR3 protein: CASNTGGAGDTQYF
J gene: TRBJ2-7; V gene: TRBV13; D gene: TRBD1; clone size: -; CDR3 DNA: TGTGCCGCCCGGGACAGCCAGTTCTACGAGCAGTACTTC; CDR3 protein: CAARDSQFYEQYF
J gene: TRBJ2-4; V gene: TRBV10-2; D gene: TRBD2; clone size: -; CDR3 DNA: TGCGCCAGCAGTGAGTCACGGGGGGGGAAAGACATTCAGTACTTC; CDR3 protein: CASSESRGGKDIQYF
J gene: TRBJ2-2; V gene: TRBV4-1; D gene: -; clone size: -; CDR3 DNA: TGCGCCAGCAGCCAGCCGCACCGGGACTCAGCGGTCGGGGAGCTGTTTTTT; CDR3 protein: CASSQPHRDSAVGELFF
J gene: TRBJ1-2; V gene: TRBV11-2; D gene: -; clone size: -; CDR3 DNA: TGTGCCAGCAGCTCCCCCGCAGACAGCCCGAACTATGGCTACACCTTC; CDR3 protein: CASSSPADSPNYGYTF
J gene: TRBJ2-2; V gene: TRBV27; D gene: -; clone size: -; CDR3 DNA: TGTGCCAGCATTAGTTGGCTCAACACCGGGGAGCTGTTTTTT; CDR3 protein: CASISWLNTGELFF
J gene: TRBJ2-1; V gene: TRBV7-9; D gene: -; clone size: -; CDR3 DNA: TGTGCCAGCAGCTTAAGTGGCAGGGGAAATGAGCAGTTCTTC; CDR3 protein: CASSLSGRGNEQFF
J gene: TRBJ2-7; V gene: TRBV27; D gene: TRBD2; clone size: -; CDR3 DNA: TGTGCCAGCAGTTTATCGGCGGGAGTCCCTCACGAGCAGTACTTC; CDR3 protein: CASSLSAGVPHEQYF
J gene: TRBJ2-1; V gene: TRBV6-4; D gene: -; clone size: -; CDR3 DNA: TGTGCCAGCAGTGGGTGGCGCGGTGAGCAGTTCTTC; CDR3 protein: CASSGWRGEQFF
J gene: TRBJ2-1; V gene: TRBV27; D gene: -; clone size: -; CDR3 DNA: TGTGCCAGCAGCTCCCTGGACTCCTACAATGAGCAGTTCTTC; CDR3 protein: CASSSLDSYNEQFF
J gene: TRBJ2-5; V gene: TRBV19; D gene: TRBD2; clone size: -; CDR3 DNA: TGTGCCAGTAGTGCCGGACTAGCGGAAAACCTGGACCAAGAGACCCAGTACTTC; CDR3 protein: CASSAGLAENLDQETQYF
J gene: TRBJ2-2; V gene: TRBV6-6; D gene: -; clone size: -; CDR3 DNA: TGTGCCAGCAGTTACTTCGGGGGAGACACCGGGGAGCTGTTTTTT; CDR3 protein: CASSYFGGDTGELFF